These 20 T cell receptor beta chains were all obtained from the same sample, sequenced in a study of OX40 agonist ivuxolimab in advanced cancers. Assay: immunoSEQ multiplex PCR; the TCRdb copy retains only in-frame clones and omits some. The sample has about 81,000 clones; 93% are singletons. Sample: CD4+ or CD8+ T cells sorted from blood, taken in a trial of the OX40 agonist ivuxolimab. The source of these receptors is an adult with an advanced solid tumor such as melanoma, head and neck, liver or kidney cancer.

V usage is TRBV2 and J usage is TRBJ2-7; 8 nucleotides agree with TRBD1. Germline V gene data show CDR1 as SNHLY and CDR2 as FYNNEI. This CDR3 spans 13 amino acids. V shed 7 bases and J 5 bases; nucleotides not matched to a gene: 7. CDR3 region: CASNLGQGHEQYF. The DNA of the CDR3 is TGTGCCAGCAATCTCGGACAGGGCCACGAGCAGTACTTC.

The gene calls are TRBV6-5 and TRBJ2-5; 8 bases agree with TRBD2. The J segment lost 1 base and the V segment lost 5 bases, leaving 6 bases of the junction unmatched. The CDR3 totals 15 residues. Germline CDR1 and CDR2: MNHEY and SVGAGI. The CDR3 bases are TGTGCCAGCAGTAATAGCGGGGCGATCCAAGAGACCCAGTACTTC. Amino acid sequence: CASSNSGAIQETQYF.

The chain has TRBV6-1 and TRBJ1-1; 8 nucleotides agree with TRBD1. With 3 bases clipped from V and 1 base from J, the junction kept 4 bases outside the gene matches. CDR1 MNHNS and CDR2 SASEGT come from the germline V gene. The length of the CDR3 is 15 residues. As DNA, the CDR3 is TGTGCCAGCAGTGATACAGGGGGATCGAACACTGAAGCTTTCTTT. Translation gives CASSDTGGSNTEAFF.

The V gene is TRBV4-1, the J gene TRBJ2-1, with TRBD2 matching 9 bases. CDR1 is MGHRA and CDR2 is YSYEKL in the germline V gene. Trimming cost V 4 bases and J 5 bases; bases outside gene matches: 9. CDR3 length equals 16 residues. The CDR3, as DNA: TGCGCCAGCAGCCCCAGGGGCGGGAGGGTTGACAATGAGCAGTTCTTC. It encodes CASSPRGGRVDNEQFF.

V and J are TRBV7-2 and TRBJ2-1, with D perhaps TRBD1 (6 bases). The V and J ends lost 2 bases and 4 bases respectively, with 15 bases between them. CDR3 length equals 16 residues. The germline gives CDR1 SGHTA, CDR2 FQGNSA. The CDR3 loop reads CASSLSAGALYNEQFF. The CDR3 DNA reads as TGTGCCAGCAGCTTATCGGCAGGGGCATTGTACAATGAGCAGTTCTTC.

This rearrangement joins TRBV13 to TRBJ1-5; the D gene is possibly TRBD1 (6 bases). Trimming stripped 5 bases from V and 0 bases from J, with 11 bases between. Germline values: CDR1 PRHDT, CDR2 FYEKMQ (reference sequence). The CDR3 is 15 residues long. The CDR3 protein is CASSAGHGSNQPQHF. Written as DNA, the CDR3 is TGTGCCAGCAGCGCGGGACACGGTAGCAATCAGCCCCAGCATTTT.

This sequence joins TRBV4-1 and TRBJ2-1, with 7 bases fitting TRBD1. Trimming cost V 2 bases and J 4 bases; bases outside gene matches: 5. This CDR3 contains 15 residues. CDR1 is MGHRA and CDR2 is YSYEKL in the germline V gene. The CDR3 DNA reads TGCGCCAGCAGCCAAAGACAGGGACCTTACAATGAGCAGTTCTTC. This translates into CASSQRQGPYNEQFF.

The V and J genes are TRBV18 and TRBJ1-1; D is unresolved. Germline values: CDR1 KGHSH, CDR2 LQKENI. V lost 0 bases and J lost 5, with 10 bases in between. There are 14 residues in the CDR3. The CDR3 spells CASSPPGVGTEAFF. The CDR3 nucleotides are TGTGCCAGCTCACCACCCGGGGTGGGTACTGAAGCTTTCTTT.

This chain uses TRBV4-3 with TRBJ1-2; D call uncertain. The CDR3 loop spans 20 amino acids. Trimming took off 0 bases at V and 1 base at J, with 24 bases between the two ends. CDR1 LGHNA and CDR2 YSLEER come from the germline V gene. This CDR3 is CASSQDTSEWALEGNYGYTF. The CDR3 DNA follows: TGCGCCAGCAGCCAAGATACGTCTGAGTGGGCCTTAGAGGGTAACTATGGCTACACCTTC.

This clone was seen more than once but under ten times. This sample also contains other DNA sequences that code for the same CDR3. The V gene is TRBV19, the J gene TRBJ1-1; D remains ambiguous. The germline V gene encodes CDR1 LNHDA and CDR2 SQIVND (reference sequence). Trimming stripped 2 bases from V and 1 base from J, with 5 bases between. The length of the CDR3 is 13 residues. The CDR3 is CASSISGNTEAFF. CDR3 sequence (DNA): TGTGCCAGTAGTATATCGGGGAACACTGAAGCTTTCTTT.

CDR3 residues: CASSQEWGGRAVHNEQFF. CDR3 nucleotide sequence: TGCGCCAGCAGCCAAGAGTGGGGTGGCCGGGCTGTCCACAATGAGCAGTTCTTC. The chain couples TRBV4-3 to TRBJ2-1; D is undetermined. V was cut by 0 bases and J by 5 bases, with 20 bases left in between. The CDR3 is 18 residues long. Germline V lookup: CDR1 LGHNA, CDR2 YSLEER.

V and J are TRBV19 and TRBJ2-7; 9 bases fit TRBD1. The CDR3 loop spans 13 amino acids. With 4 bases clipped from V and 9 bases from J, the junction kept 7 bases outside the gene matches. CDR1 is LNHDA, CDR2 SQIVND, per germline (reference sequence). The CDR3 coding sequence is TGTGCCAGTAGTACCCGGGACAGGGCTGCGCAGTACTTC. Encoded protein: CASSTRDRAAQYF. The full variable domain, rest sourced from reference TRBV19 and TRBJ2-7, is DGGITQSPKYLFRKEGQNVTLSCEQNLNHDAMYWYRQDPGQGLRLIYYSQIVNDFQKGDIAEGYSVSREKKESFPLTVTSAQKNPTAFYLCASSTRDRAAQYFGPGTRLTVT.

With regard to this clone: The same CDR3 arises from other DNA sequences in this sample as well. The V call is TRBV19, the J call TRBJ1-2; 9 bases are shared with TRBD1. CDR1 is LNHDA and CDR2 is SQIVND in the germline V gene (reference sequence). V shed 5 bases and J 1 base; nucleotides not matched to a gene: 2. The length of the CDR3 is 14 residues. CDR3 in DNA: TGTGCCAGTAGTTGGGGACAGGGTAACTATGGCTACACCTTC. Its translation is CASSWGQGNYGYTF.

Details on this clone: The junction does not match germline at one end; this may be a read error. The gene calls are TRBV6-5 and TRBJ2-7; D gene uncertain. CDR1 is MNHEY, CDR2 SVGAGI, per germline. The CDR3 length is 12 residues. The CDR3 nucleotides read TGTGCCAGCAGTTCCCCTGGGCAGAATGAGCACTTC. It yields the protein CASSSPGQNEHF.

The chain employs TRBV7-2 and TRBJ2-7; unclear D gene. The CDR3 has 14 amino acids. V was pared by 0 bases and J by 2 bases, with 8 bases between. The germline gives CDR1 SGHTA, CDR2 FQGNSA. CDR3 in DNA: TGTGCCAGCAGCTTAGCGACGGCTACCTACGAGCAGTACTTC. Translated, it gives CASSLATATYEQYF.

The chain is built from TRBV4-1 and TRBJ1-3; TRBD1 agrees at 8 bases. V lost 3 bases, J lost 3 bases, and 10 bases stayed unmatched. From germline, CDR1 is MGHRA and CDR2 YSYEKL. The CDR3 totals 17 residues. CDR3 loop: CASSHHRGQGNGNTIYF. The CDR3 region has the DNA TGCGCCAGCAGCCACCACCGAGGACAGGGCAATGGAAACACCATATATTTT.

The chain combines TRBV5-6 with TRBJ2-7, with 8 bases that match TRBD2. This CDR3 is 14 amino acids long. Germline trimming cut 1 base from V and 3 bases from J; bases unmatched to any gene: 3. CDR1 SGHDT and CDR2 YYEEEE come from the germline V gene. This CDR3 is CASSLLLAVYEQYF. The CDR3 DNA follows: TGTGCCAGCAGCTTGTTACTAGCGGTCTACGAGCAGTACTTC. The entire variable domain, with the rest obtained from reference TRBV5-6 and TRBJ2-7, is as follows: DAGVTQSPTHLIKTRGQQVTLRCSPKSGHDTVSWYQQALGQGPQFIFQYYEEEERQRGNFPDRFSGHQFPNYSSELNVNALLLGDSALYLCASSLLLAVYEQYFGPGTRLTVT.

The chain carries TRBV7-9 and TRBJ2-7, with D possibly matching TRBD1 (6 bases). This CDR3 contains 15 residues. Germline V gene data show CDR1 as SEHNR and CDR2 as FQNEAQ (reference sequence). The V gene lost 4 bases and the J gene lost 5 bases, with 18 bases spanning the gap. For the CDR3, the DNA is TGTGCCAGCAGCTCCACGGACAGCCCCGGGCACGAGCAGTACTTC. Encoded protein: CASSSTDSPGHEQYF.

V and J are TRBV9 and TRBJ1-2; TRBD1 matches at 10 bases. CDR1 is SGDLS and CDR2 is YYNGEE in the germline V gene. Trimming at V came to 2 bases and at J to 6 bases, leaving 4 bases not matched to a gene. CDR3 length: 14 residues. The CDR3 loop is CASSVDRGGNGYTF. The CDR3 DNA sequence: TGTGCCAGCAGCGTGGACAGGGGGGGTAATGGCTACACCTTC.

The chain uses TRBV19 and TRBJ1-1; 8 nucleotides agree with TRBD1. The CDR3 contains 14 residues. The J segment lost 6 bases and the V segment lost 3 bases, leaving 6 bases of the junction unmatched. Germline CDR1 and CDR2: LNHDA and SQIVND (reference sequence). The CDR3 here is CASSIGQGIAEAFF. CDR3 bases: TGTGCCAGTAGTATCGGACAGGGTATTGCTGAAGCTTTCTTT.